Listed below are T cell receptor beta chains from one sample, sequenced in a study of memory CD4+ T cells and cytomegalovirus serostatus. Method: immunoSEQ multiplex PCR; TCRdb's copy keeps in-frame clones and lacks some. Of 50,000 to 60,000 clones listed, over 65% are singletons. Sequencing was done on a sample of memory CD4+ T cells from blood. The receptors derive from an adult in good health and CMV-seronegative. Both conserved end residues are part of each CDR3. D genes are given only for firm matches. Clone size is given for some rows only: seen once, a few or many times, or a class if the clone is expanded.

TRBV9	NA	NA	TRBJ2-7	CASSPRTDPAYEQYF	TGTGCCAGCAGCCCTCGGACGGATCCAGCCTACGAGCAGTACTTC
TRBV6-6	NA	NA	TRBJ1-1	CASSSTTLGFNTEAFF	TGTGCCAGCAGCTCAACGACCTTGGGGTTCAACACTGAAGCTTTCTTT
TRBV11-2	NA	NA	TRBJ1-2	CASSLTNYGYTF	TGTGCCAGCAGCTTAACTAACTATGGCTACACCTTC
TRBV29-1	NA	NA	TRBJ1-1	CSAHRDTEAFF	TGCAGCGCCCACAGGGACACTGAAGCTTTCTTT
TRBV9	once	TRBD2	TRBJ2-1	CASSVEPPRLAGEQFF	TGTGCCAGCAGCGTAGAACCGCCAAGACTAGCGGGGGAGCAGTTCTTC
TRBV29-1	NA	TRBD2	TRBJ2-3	CSVRQTAGRSTDTQYF	TGCAGCGTCCGACAAACAGCGGGGAGATCCACAGATACGCAGTATTTT
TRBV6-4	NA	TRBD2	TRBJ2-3	CASSRLPAGGSITDTQYF	TGTGCCAGCAGCAGACTCCCAGCGGGGGGGTCTATTACAGATACGCAGTATTTT
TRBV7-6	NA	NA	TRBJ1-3	CASSQDRFSGNTIYF	TGTGCCAGCAGCCAGGACAGATTCTCTGGAAACACCATATATTTT
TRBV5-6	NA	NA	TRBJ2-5	CASSFQETQYF	TGTGCCAGCAGCTTTCAAGAGACCCAGTACTTC
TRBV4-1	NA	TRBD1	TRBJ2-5	CASSQPQGAGETQYF	TGCGCCAGCAGCCAACCCCAGGGGGCGGGGGAGACCCAGTACTTC
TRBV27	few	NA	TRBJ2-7	CASSPTGSYEQYF	TGTGCCAGCAGTCCAACGGGATCCTACGAGCAGTACTTC
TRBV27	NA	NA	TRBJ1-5	CASRTVGPGGNQPQHF	TGTGCCAGCCGGACAGTGGGGCCGGGAGGCAATCAGCCCCAGCATTTT
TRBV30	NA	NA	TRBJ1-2	CAWSVRQLGYTF	TGTGCCTGGAGTGTACGACAGCTTGGCTACACCTTC
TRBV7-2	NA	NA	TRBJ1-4	CASSLEGPAGEKLFF	TGTGCCAGCAGCCTCGAGGGCCCTGCGGGGGAAAAACTGTTTTTT
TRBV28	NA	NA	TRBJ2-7	CASSLVGPKEQYF	TGTGCCAGCAGTTTAGTAGGTCCTAAGGAGCAGTACTTC
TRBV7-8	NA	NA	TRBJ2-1	CASSLQRVQFF	TGTGCCAGCAGCCTACAGCGGGTGCAGTTCTTC
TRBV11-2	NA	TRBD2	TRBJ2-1	CASMRPGLENNEQFF	TGTGCCAGCATGCGACCGGGACTAGAAAACAATGAGCAGTTCTTC
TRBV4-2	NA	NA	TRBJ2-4	CASSSGGGGGDIQYF	TGTGCCAGCAGCTCCGGAGGGGGCGGAGGAGACATTCAGTACTTC
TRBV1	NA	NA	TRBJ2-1	CTSSQPPDEQFF	TGCACCAGCAGCCAACCCCCTGATGAGCAGTTCTTC
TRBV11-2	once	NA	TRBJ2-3	CASSVDRWNTQYF	TGTGCCAGCAGCGTCGACCGTTGGAATACGCAGTATTTT
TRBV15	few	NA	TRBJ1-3	CATSSHSHRVLSGNTIYF	TGTGCCACCAGCAGCCACTCGCACAGGGTCCTTTCTGGAAACACCATATATTTT
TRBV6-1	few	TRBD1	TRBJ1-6	CASSAAGGNSPLHF	TGTGCCAGCAGTGCCGCAGGGGGAAATTCACCCCTCCACTTT
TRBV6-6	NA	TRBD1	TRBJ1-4	CASRNRGEATNEKLFF	TGTGCCAGCAGGAACAGGGGAGAAGCAACTAATGAAAAACTGTTTTTT
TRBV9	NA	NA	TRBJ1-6	CASTSSYNSPLHF	TGTGCCAGCACTAGCTCCTATAATTCACCCCTCCACTTT
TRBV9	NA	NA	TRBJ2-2	CASSVEMRGELFF	TGTGCCAGCAGCGTAGAAATGAGAGGGGAGCTGTTTTTT
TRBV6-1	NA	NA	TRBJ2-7	CASSITGYEQYF	TGTGCCAGCAGCATCACAGGATACGAGCAGTACTTC
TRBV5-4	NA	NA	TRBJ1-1	CASSLGFRRRRGTEAFF	TGTGCCAGCAGCTTGGGCTTCAGGAGGAGGAGAGGGACTGAAGCTTTCTTT
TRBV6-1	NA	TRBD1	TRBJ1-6	CASSPDRNNSPLHF	TGTGCCAGCAGTCCGGACAGGAATAATTCACCCCTCCACTTT
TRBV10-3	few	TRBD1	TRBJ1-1	CAIRNLRGEAAFF	TGTGCCATCAGGAACCTCAGGGGGGAGGCAGCTTTCTTT
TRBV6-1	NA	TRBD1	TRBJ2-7	CASSDTRQGSYEQYF	TGTGCCAGCAGTGATACCAGACAGGGATCCTACGAGCAGTACTTC
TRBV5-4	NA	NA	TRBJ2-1	CASSLTGPYNEQFF	TGTGCCAGCAGCTTGACAGGGCCCTACAATGAGCAGTTCTTC
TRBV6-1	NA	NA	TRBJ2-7	CASSEVGGGLSSYEQYF	TGTGCCAGCAGTGAAGTAGGGGGGGGGCTGAGCTCCTACGAGCAGTACTTC
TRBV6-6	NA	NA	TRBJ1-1	CASSYHFGADPEAFF	TGTGCCAGCAGTTACCATTTCGGGGCGGACCCCGAAGCTTTCTTT
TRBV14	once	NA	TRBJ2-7	CASSHEGPTYEQYF	TGTGCCAGCAGCCACGAGGGGCCAACCTACGAGCAGTACTTC
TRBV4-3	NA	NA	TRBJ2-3	CASSLVLGTSTDTQYF	TGCGCCAGCAGCCTCGTACTTGGGACTAGCACAGATACGCAGTATTTT
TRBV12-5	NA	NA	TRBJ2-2	CASGLDPLGELFF	TGTGCTAGTGGTTTGGACCCTTTAGGGGAGCTGTTTTTT
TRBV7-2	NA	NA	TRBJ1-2	CASSSRALVGGYTF	TGTGCCAGCAGCTCTCGGGCCCTCGTCGGGGGCTACACCTTC
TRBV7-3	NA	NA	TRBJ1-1	CASSLDPGKNTEAFF	TGTGCCAGCAGCTTAGATCCAGGGAAGAACACTGAAGCTTTCTTT
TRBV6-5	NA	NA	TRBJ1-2	CASSYSNPTSDGYTF	TGTGCCAGCAGTTACTCGAACCCCACCTCAGATGGCTACACCTTC
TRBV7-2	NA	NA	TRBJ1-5	CASSLDQGNQPQHF	TGTGCCAGCAGCTTAGATCAGGGGAATCAGCCCCAGCATTTT
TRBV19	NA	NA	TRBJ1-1	CASSMEPGPSTEAFF	TGTGCCAGTAGTATGGAGCCGGGCCCGAGCACTGAAGCTTTCTTT
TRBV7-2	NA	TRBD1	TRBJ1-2	CASSPRQGHGGYTF	TGTGCCAGCAGCCCGAGACAGGGGCACGGTGGCTACACCTTC
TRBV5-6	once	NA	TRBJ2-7	CASSLSLIYSYEQYF	TGTGCCAGCAGCTTGAGCCTAATTTACTCCTACGAGCAGTACTTC
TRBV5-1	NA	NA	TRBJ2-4	CASRIDRGPKNIQYF	TGCGCCAGCAGGATTGATAGGGGTCCCAAAAACATTCAGTACTTC
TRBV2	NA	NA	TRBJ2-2	CASIKEKNTGELFF	TGTGCCAGCATAAAAGAAAAGAACACCGGGGAGCTGTTTTTT